Below are 4 T cell receptor beta chains sequenced from a single sample in a study of OX40 agonist ivuxolimab in advanced cancers. Sequenced by immunoSEQ multiplex PCR; TCRdb stores in-frame clones only, minus some. Among 70,000 or so clones listed, 88% were seen once. The source material was CD4+ or CD8+ T cells sorted from blood, sampled in a trial of the OX40 agonist ivuxolimab. Receptors were obtained from an adult with an advanced solid tumor such as melanoma, head and neck, liver or kidney cancer.

V usage is TRBV30 and J usage is TRBJ1-5; a possible D gene is TRBD1 (5 bases). Germline values: CDR1 GTSNPN, CDR2 SVGIG (reference sequence). CDR3 length equals 15 residues. Trimming removed 2 bases at V and 3 bases at J, with 14 bases between. The CDR3 sequence is CAWSSQGGFNQPQHF. CDR3 in DNA: TGTGCCTGGAGTTCCCAGGGAGGCTTCAATCAGCCCCAGCATTTT.

V and J are TRBV6-5 and TRBJ2-1, with a possible D match to TRBD2 (6 bases). V shed 2 bases and J shed 6 bases, with 14 bases lying between them. Germline V gene lookup returns CDR1 MNHEY and CDR2 SVGAGI. The CDR3 extends over 15 amino acids. This CDR3 reads CASSYRAGRGNEQFF. DNA for the CDR3: TGTGCCAGCAGTTACCGCGCGGGAAGAGGCAATGAGCAGTTCTTC.

This chain joins TRBV28 and TRBJ2-3, with 10 bases identical to TRBD2. Germline loops: CDR1 MDHEN, CDR2 SYDVKM. The CDR3 loop spans 17 amino acids. With 5 bases clipped from V and 3 bases from J, the junction kept 11 bases outside the gene matches. The CDR3 reads CASSPYAVTSGTDTQYF. CDR3 nucleotide sequence: TGTGCCAGCAGTCCTTATGCGGTGACTAGCGGGACAGATACGCAGTATTTT.

This clone was seen a few times. This chain joins TRBV5-4 and TRBJ1-1; D may be TRBD1 (5 bases). The CDR3 runs to 13 residues. Trimming cost V 7 bases and J 3 bases, with 13 bases left between them. CDR1 and CDR2 (germline): SGHNT, YYREEE (reference sequence). The CDR3 sequence: CASAAGRDTEAFF. DNA of the CDR3: TGTGCCAGCGCTGCGGGGCGGGACACTGAAGCTTTCTTT.